The entry that follows covers one T cell receptor (beta chain) sequence. Its antigen remains unidentified. Qualities for individual bases were not recorded, and no much larger clone is one base off. Participants were included only if at least one PBMC sample before ART initiation and at least two post-ART samples were available. Every participant with HIV received treatment in the United States of America. Before DNA extraction, cryopreserved samples of roughly 0.9-11 million PBMC were thawed and then washed. At the time of the earliest PBMC sample, participants with HIV were aged between 23 and 54 years. Per participant, PBMC samples came from 1-4 timepoints prior to ART initiation and 2-8 timepoints following ART initiation, for a median of 7 samples. For every participant, serial HIV viral load, CD4+ T-cell count, ART history and demographic data were obtained. Using a Qiagen kit on a QIAcube, genomic DNA was extracted from unsorted PBMC, with samples processed in batches of 12.

The data are from a study of long-term antiretroviral therapy in people with HIV (dated by TCRdb to 2021 to 2024). Notes on the research overall: Collection of the earliest samples took place about a decade ahead of the 2015 WHO recommendation for immediate ART, at a time when ART was typically delayed until CD4 counts fell. No cross-contamination during QIAcube processing was shown when test extractions of a monoclonal T-cell line were performed alongside approximately 32 polyclonal samples. Whether ART initiation and durable HIV suppression were associated with changes in peripheral blood TRB repertoire composition and diversity was tested in a retrospective serial study. A total of around 200 cryopreserved PBMC samples were contributed to the cohort by 30 adults with confirmed HIV infection, with samples collected serially over a mean of around 6 years (range 1-12). Among the 30 to 35 participants with HIV, about 11 were female. Study-wide findings and limitations: Expanded TRB clones identified before ART initiation dominated the repertoire at all time points, although this dominance fluctuated and declined in many PLHIV after ART. A significant increase in TRB diversity was found to be associated with ART initiation, although TRB diversity was observed to remain significantly below that of transplant donor controls even after long-term ART. Unsorted PBMC were profiled instead of sorted CD4+ and CD8+ T cells because pre-ART samples had limited cell numbers. Owing to limited PBMC availability, only the TCR beta chain was sequenced, without alpha chain pairing. Compared with controls, HIV repertoires had narrower CDR3 length ranges, and the network structure pointed to an antigen-experienced repertoire that shifted only slightly toward naive after ART. The samples were dated from about 2004 to 2018, and the ART regimens that were used may be less effective than current ART regimens. Inferences about post-ART repertoire changes are limited because no data were available on ART adherence, viral resistance or therapy changes.

The immunoSEQ hsTCRB v3.0 assay was used at survey level resolution to sequence the TRB variable region. The targeted TRB sequencing depth was about 40,000-55,000 T-cell genomes per sample. TRB libraries were pooled and sequenced on an Illumina MiSeq using a v3 150-cycle kit. The paper's processing steps were these. Repertoire analysis was run in R within a reproducible Nextflow workflow that covered QC, data transformation and analysis. LymphoSeq2, an R package for AIRR-Seq data exploration, was used to implement custom analyses. After excluding a handful of samples that yielded fewer than 5000 total TRB sequences, fewer than 200 HIV repertoires remained for analysis. Among the 180 or so HIV repertoires that were kept, some 61 were collected before ART initiation and more than 120 were collected after ART initiation. Repertoires were downsampled to 5000 TRB nucleotide sequences, and summary statistics were averaged over 100 downsampling iterations. Only TRB sequences with CDR3 regions of at least seven amino acids were retained for analysis. A Shannon entropy-derived clonality score and the Gini coefficient were used to measure diversity. In repertoire networks, the top 5000 CDR3 amino acid sequences were linked whenever an edit distance of one separated two sequences. Antigen specificity groups and MHC restriction were predicted for TRB CDR3 amino acid sequences with GLIPH2. Known CMV, EBV, HIV or tissue antigen associations were flagged by matching CDR3 amino acid sequences against VDJdb and McPAS-TCR. Pre-ART, post-ART and control groups were compared with Wilcoxon signed-rank tests and Holm-Bonferroni correction. Held by TCRdb, this immuneACCESS table contains in-frame sequences only and omits some clones. Under half of the omission traces to an unresolved V gene where checked; the cause of the rest is unknown. V and J calls and clone size are as listed in that table; D and trimming were resolved from the DNA. This sample lists around 30,000 clones; 85% were detected once. The ten largest clonotypes hold about 9.5% of the sample.

Relative to germline, V is 5 bases shorter and J is 7 bases shorter, with 3 bases between their ends. The CDR3 measures 10 amino acids from cysteine to phenylalanine. Kept here is only the CDR3 DNA, which spans 30 bases and is read in frame from base 1. From the germline V gene, CDR1 is SGHAT and CDR2 is FQNNGV. The TCR sequence derives from a man aged 35-49 years with HIV. The chain employs TRBV11-2 and TRBJ2-1; no confident D gene assignment can be made. Sequencing used unsorted PBMCs, obtained 2.3 years after starting antiretroviral therapy. The nucleotide sequence is TGTGCCAGCAGCGCGAATGAGCAGTTCTTC. The translation is CASSANEQFF.